These 14 T cell receptor beta chains share one sample of origin, sequenced in a study of chemoradiotherapy in HPV16-positive cancers. Data came from immunoSEQ multiplex PCR; TCRdb stores just in-frame clones and leaves some out. The sample consists of 9,500 to 12,000 clones, 74% of them appearing once. Collection took place from a patient who underwent chemoradiotherapy. All receptors derive from a human donor with HPV-associated anogenital cancer.

The V and J genes are TRBV10-3 and TRBJ2-1, with 11 bases identical to TRBD2. Trimming took 4 bases from V and 6 from J; bases not matched to a gene: 2. CDR3 length equals 14 residues. Germline assignment: CDR1 ENHRY and CDR2 SYGVKD. Here the CDR3 reads CAISASGGTNEQFF. As DNA, the CDR3 is TGTGCCATCAGTGCTAGCGGGGGGACCAATGAGCAGTTCTTC.

The chain joins TRBV6-1 to TRBJ1-5, with 8 bases lining up with TRBD1. Germline assignment: CDR1 MNHNS and CDR2 SASEGT. The ends lost 2 bases at V and 6 bases at J; junction bases unmatched: 6. This CDR3 comprises 15 residues. The CDR3 DNA reads as TGTGCCAGCAGTGAACGGGCAGGGGGCACTCAGCCCCAGCATTTT. This gives the protein CASSERAGGTQPQHF.

The sample holds a few counts of this clone. The chain couples TRBV7-9 to TRBJ1-4; no clear D gene. Germline V gives CDR1 SEHNR, CDR2 FQNEAQ (reference sequence). This CDR3 region has 16 residues. Deletions cut 1 base from V and 8 bases from J, with 17 bases between. CDR3 in DNA: TGTGCCAGCAGCTTAGATAGGTTTGGCCAGAAAGAAAAACTGTTTTTT. It yields the protein CASSLDRFGQKEKLFF.

This clone was observed a handful of times. J is TRBJ1-1 and V is TRBV7-3, with TRBD1 as a possible D gene (5 bases). Trimming removed 1 base from V and 0 bases from J, with 6 bases in between. The CDR3 has 14 amino acids. Looked up from germline, CDR1 is SGHTA and CDR2 is FQGTGA. The CDR3 DNA reads TGTGCCAGCAGCTTAAACAGGATGAACACTGAAGCTTTCTTT. It yields the protein CASSLNRMNTEAFF.

The CDR3 DNA follows: TGTGCCAGCACGGCGGCGTACAATGAGCAGTTCTTC. It is translated as CASTAAYNEQFF. The V call is TRBV6-1, the J call TRBJ2-1; the D is unclear. The CDR3 is 12 residues long. CDR1 and CDR2 from the germline V gene are MNHNS and SASEGT. V was pared by 7 bases and J by 4 bases, with 8 bases between.

This clone has more than one count but fewer than ten. The V gene is TRBV5-8, the J gene TRBJ2-2; D not certain. The germline V gene encodes CDR1 SGHTS and CDR2 YDEGEE. There are 15 residues in the CDR3. Trimming removed 1 base at V and 0 bases at J, with 7 bases between. CDR3 bases: TGTGCCAGCAGCTTGTATCAGACGAACACCGGGGAGCTGTTTTTT. This gives the protein CASSLYQTNTGELFF. Complete variable domain (other parts from reference TRBV5-8 and TRBJ2-2): EAGVTQSPTHLIKTRGQQATLRCSPISGHTSVYWYQQALGLGLQFLLWYDEGEERNRGNFPPRFSGRQFPNYSSELNVNALELEDSALYLCASSLYQTNTGELFFGEGSRLTVL.

The chain carries TRBV6-5 and TRBJ1-2; D is uncertain. The V gene lost 7 bases and the J gene lost 5 bases, with 17 bases spanning the gap. CDR1 and CDR2 (germline): MNHEY, SVGAGI. The CDR3 loop spans 14 amino acids. This CDR3 reads CASTQSRGEYGYTF. The DNA of the CDR3 is TGTGCCAGCACCCAGTCACGAGGCGAATATGGCTACACCTTC.

This sequence joins TRBV5-5 and TRBJ2-3, with D possibly TRBD1 on 6 matching bases. From germline, CDR1 is SGHKS and CDR2 YYEKEE (reference sequence). Trimming pared 5 bases from V and 1 base from J, leaving 26 bases between. The CDR3 totals 19 residues. CDR3 region: CASRLDQGTVSPRTDTQYF. CDR3 bases: TGTGCCAGCAGGCTGGACCAGGGGACGGTCTCCCCACGCACAGATACGCAGTATTTT.

CDR3 coding DNA: TGTGCCAGCAGCTTATTCGGCGGCACAGATACGCAGTATTTT. Encoded protein: CASSLFGGTDTQYF. This chain links TRBV13 with TRBJ2-3; D remains ambiguous. In germline, CDR1 is PRHDT, CDR2 FYEKMQ (reference sequence). Between the trimmed V and J ends, which lost 2 bases and 1 base, there was a span of 7 bases. This CDR3 is built from 14 residues.

The chain is built from TRBV2 and TRBJ2-2, with D tentatively TRBD2 (5 bases). V was clipped by 8 bases and J by 16 bases, with 17 bases between them. The germline V gene has CDR1 SNHLY and CDR2 FYNNEI. CDR3 length: 11 amino acids. The CDR3 DNA sequence: TGTGCCAGCGTCCGGGGAAGGCAGGAGTTTTTT. Translated: CASVRGRQEFF.

This clone turned up a few times. CDR3 sequence: CASSGTSGNTIYF. The DNA for the CDR3 is TGTGCCAGCAGTGGAACCTCTGGAAACACCATATATTTT. The V and J genes are TRBV6-1 and TRBJ1-3; the D is unclear. The germline V and J ends were trimmed by 4 bases and 0 bases, with 4 bases remaining between them. Germline-derived CDR1 and CDR2 are MNHNS and SASEGT. This CDR3 is 13 amino acids long.

The CDR3 spells CATSSRRDRLYNEQFF. CDR3 sequence (DNA): TGTGCCACCAGCAGTAGAAGGGACAGGCTATACAATGAGCAGTTCTTC. The genes are TRBV15 and TRBJ2-1, with 8 bases aligning to TRBD1. The trim removed 3 bases at V and 4 bases at J, leaving 8 bases unmatched. CDR3 length: 16 amino acids. Germline CDR1 and CDR2: LNHNV and YYDKDF (reference sequence).

This clone was found a few times. The J gene is TRBJ1-5, the V gene TRBV6-5, with 7 bases identical to TRBD1. This CDR3 has 15 amino acids. J was trimmed by 4 bases and V by 4 bases; bases with no gene match: 7. CDR1 is MNHEY, CDR2 SVGAGI, per germline. The CDR3 nucleotides are TGTGCCAGCAGTTCTGCAGGGGGGCCTAATCAGCCCCAGCATTTT. Translated: CASSSAGGPNQPQHF.

The chain links TRBV18 to TRBJ1-3; 9 bases agree with TRBD1. The germline CDR1 and CDR2 sequences are KGHSH and LQKENI. CDR3 length equals 15 residues. The V segment lost 8 bases and the J segment 0 bases; nucleotides outside the gene matches: 5. CDR3 in amino acids: CASGPGQGSGNTIYF. DNA for the CDR3: TGTGCCAGCGGACCGGGACAGGGCTCTGGAAACACCATATATTTT. Supplemented by reference TRBV18 and TRBJ1-3, the full variable domain reads NAGVMQNPRHLVRRRGQEARLRCSPMKGHSHVYWYRQLPEEGLKFMVYLQKENIIDESGMPKERFSAEFPKEGPSILRIQQVVRGDSAAYFCASGPGQGSGNTIYFGEGSWLTVV.